This is a list of T cell receptor beta chains from one sample in a study of shared clonotypes between healthy human individuals. The assay was immunoSEQ multiplex PCR, and TCRdb's table has in-frame clones only and misses some. Of about 2.4 million clones in the sample, approximately 92% were seen once. The sequenced sample was naive CD4+ T cells sorted from blood. The receptors shown here come from a man in his late teens or twenties in good health. The CDR3 runs from the conserved cysteine through the conserved F or W. The D gene is left open where the match is weak. The size of a clone is reported for some rows only, either as once, few or many, or as a class for expanded clones.

abundance: .
len: 13
d_gene: TRBD1
v_gene: TRBV18
j_gene: TRBJ1-2
CDR3aa: CASSPGQGTGYTF
CDR3nt: TGTGCCAGCTCTCCTGGACAGGGCACTGGCTACACCTTC

abundance: .
len: 15
d_gene: TRBD2
v_gene: TRBV6-6
j_gene: TRBJ2-6
CDR3aa: CATLLGGAGANVLTF
CDR3nt: TGTGCCACTCTCCTCGGGGGGGCTGGGGCCAACGTCCTGACTTTC

abundance: .
len: 17
d_gene: .
v_gene: TRBV7-6
j_gene: TRBJ2-1
CDR3aa: CASSLSATGLKYNEQFF
CDR3nt: TGTGCCAGCAGCTTATCGGCTACGGGACTTAAATACAATGAGCAGTTCTTC

abundance: .
len: 14
d_gene: TRBD1
v_gene: TRBV6-1
j_gene: TRBJ2-7
CDR3aa: CASSRDRIIYEQYF
CDR3nt: TGTGCCAGCAGCCGGGACAGGATTATCTACGAGCAGTACTTC

abundance: .
len: 15
d_gene: TRBD1
v_gene: TRBV9
j_gene: TRBJ2-1
CDR3aa: CASSYRETGLNEQFF
CDR3nt: TGTGCCAGCAGCTACAGAGAGACAGGGTTAAATGAGCAGTTCTTC

abundance: .
len: 12
d_gene: .
v_gene: TRBV4-3
j_gene: TRBJ2-5
CDR3aa: CASSQGQETQYF
CDR3nt: TGCGCCAGCAGCCAAGGGCAGGAGACCCAGTACTTC

abundance: .
len: 15
d_gene: .
v_gene: TRBV7-6
j_gene: TRBJ2-1
CDR3aa: CASSSGGPSYNEQFF
CDR3nt: TGTGCCAGCAGCTCAGGAGGGCCCTCCTACAATGAGCAGTTCTTC

abundance: .
len: 15
d_gene: .
v_gene: TRBV28
j_gene: TRBJ2-5
CDR3aa: CASINGGTVPETQYF
CDR3nt: TGTGCCAGCATCAATGGGGGGACCGTGCCGGAGACCCAGTACTTC

abundance: .
len: 13
d_gene: .
v_gene: TRBV7-3
j_gene: TRBJ2-3
CDR3aa: CASSFKLTDTQYF
CDR3nt: TGTGCCAGCAGCTTTAAGCTCACAGATACGCAGTATTTT

abundance: .
len: 15
d_gene: .
v_gene: TRBV6-5
j_gene: TRBJ2-7
CDR3aa: CASSHRTTSLGEQYF
CDR3nt: TGTGCCAGCAGTCACCGGACGACCTCCCTCGGCGAGCAGTACTTC

abundance: .
len: 15
d_gene: .
v_gene: TRBV9
j_gene: TRBJ2-1
CDR3aa: CASSVGGFIYNEQFF
CDR3nt: TGTGCCAGCAGCGTAGGGGGATTTATATACAATGAGCAGTTCTTC

abundance: .
len: 15
d_gene: TRBD1
v_gene: TRBV7-9
j_gene: TRBJ2-7
CDR3aa: CASSASGTGANEQYF
CDR3nt: TGTGCCAGCAGCGCCTCCGGGACAGGGGCTAACGAGCAGTACTTC

abundance: .
len: 14
d_gene: .
v_gene: TRBV7-6
j_gene: TRBJ2-7
CDR3aa: CASSKYLVAYEQYF
CDR3nt: TGTGCCAGCAGTAAATACCTTGTGGCCTACGAGCAGTACTTC

abundance: .
len: 14
d_gene: .
v_gene: TRBV6-4
j_gene: TRBJ1-1
CDR3aa: CASTSPGPNTEAFF
CDR3nt: TGTGCCAGCACCTCCCCAGGACCGAACACTGAAGCTTTCTTT

abundance: .
len: 14
d_gene: .
v_gene: TRBV6-1
j_gene: TRBJ1-1
CDR3aa: CASSEALTGVEAFF
CDR3nt: TGTGCCAGCAGTGAAGCGCTTACTGGCGTCGAAGCTTTCTTT

abundance: .
len: 15
d_gene: TRBD1
v_gene: TRBV2
j_gene: TRBJ1-4
CDR3aa: CASSDGTGGDEKLFF
CDR3nt: TGTGCCAGCAGTGACGGGACAGGGGGTGATGAAAAACTGTTTTTT

abundance: .
len: 14
d_gene: .
v_gene: TRBV2
j_gene: TRBJ1-5
CDR3aa: CASSEGAVEGPQHF
CDR3nt: TGTGCCAGCAGTGAAGGGGCCGTCGAAGGACCCCAGCATTTT

abundance: .
len: 13
d_gene: .
v_gene: TRBV2
j_gene: TRBJ2-7
CDR3aa: CASTESPPYEQYF
CDR3nt: TGTGCCAGCACGGAAAGCCCTCCCTACGAGCAGTACTTC

abundance: .
len: 13
d_gene: TRBD1
v_gene: TRBV6-5
j_gene: TRBJ1-2
CDR3aa: CASRKQGRYGYTF
CDR3nt: TGTGCCAGCAGGAAACAGGGGCGCTATGGCTACACCTTC

abundance: .
len: 15
d_gene: TRBD1
v_gene: TRBV5-1
j_gene: TRBJ2-5
CDR3aa: CASSLGQGIQETQYF
CDR3nt: TGCGCCAGCAGCTTGGGACAGGGGATTCAAGAGACCCAGTACTTC

abundance: .
len: 11
d_gene: .
v_gene: TRBV11-2
j_gene: TRBJ2-7
CDR3aa: CASSPLYEQYF
CDR3nt: TGTGCCAGCAGCCCCCTCTACGAGCAGTACTTC

abundance: .
len: 15
d_gene: TRBD2
v_gene: TRBV11-3
j_gene: TRBJ2-2
CDR3aa: CASSLVAGGTGELFF
CDR3nt: TGTGCCAGCAGCTTAGTAGCGGGAGGCACCGGGGAGCTGTTTTTT

abundance: .
len: 15
d_gene: .
v_gene: TRBV5-8
j_gene: TRBJ1-2
CDR3aa: CASSPSGLSSYGYTF
CDR3nt: TGTGCCAGCAGCCCCTCTGGCCTTTCATCTTATGGCTACACCTTC

abundance: once
len: 19
d_gene: .
v_gene: TRBV19
j_gene: TRBJ2-1
CDR3aa: CASSIDYWAGVTTYNEQFF
CDR3nt: TGTGCCAGTAGTATAGATTATTGGGCAGGGGTCACAACCTACAATGAGCAGTTCTTC